The sequence of this T cell receptor (beta chain) was determined in a study of blood T cell repertoires in COVID-19. Study background: Sites in the United States, Italy and Spain provided acute and convalescent COVID-19 samples. The cDNA or gDNA used as material had been derived from T cells, B-cell-depleted T cells, or PBMCs.

V shed 0 bases and J shed 5 bases, with 19 bases lying between them. The CDR3 is 17 amino acids. Germline V gene data show CDR1 as LGHDT and CDR2 as YNNKEL (reference sequence). There are a few counts of this clone. Per the original data handling: The assay estimated nucleated cells by amplifying reference gene primers. Measured with immunoSEQ multiplex PCR; TCRdb has only the in-frame clones, and not every one. The V and J calls and the clone size are those of that table, but D and trimming were determined from the DNA. The table has 95,000 to 150,000 clones, approximately 90% seen once; the top ten hold more than 4%.

The chain employs TRBV3-1 (or the pseudogene TRBV3-2) and TRBJ1-1; tentative D call: TRBD1 (5 bases). The origin of this receptor is a middle-aged man with acute or convalescent COVID-19. The material sequenced was peripheral blood. DNA of the CDR3: TGTGCCAGCAGCCAAGATCTATATTCAGGGAAGAGGACTGAAGCTTTCTTT. This sequence encodes CASSQDLYSGKRTEAFF.